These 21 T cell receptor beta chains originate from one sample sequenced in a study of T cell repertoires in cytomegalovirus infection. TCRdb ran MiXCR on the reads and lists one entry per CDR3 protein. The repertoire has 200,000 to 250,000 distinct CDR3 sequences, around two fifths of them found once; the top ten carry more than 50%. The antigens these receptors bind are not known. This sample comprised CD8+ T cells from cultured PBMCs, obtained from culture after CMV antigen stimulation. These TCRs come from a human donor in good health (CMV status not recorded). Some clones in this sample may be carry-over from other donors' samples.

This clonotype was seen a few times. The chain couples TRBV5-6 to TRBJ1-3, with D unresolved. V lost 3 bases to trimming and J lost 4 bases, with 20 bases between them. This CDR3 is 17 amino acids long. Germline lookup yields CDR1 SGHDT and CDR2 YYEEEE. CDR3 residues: CASSSLLPPGGGNTIYF. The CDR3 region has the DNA TGTGCCAGCAGCTCGCTTTTACCTCCGGGCGGGGGAAACACCATATATTTT. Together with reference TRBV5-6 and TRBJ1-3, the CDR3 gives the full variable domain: DAGVTQSPTHLIKTRGQQVTLRCSPKSGHDTVSWYQQALGQGPQFIFQYYEEEERQRGNFPDRFSGHQFPNYSSELNVNALLLGDSALYLCASSSLLPPGGGNTIYFGEGSWLTVV.

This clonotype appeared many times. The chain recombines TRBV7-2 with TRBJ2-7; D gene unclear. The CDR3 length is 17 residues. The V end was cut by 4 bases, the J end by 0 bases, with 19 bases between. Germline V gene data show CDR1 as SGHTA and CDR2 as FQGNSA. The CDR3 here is CASSYRGSISSSYEQYF. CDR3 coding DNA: TGTGCCAGCAGCTACAGAGGATCGATATCGAGCTCCTACGAGCAGTACTTC.

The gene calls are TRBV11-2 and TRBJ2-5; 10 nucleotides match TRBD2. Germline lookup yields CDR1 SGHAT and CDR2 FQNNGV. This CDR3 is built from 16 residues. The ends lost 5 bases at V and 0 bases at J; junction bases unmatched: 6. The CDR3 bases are TGTGCCAGCAGCGCTCAACTAGCGGGGTACCAAGAGACCCAGTACTTC. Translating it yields CASSAQLAGYQETQYF.

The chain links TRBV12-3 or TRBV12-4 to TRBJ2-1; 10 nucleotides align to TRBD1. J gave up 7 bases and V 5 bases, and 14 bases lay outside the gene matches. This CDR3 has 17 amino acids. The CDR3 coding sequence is TGTGCCAGCAGTCTTGCCCAAGGGACAGGGGCCTGGAATGAGCAGTTCTTC. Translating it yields CASSLAQGTGAWNEQFF.

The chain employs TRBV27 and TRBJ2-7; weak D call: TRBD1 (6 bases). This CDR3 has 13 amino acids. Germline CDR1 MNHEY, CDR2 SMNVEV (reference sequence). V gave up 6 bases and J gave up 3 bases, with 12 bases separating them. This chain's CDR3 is CASSPTGYYEQYF. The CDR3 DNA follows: TGTGCCAGCAGCCCGACAGGTTACTACGAGCAGTACTTC.

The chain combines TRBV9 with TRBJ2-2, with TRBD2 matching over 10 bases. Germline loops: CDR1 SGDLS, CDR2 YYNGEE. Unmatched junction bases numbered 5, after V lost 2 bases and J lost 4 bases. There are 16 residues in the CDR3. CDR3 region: CASSVGASGSTGELFF. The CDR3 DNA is TGTGCCAGCAGCGTCGGGGCTAGCGGGAGCACCGGGGAGCTGTTTTTT.

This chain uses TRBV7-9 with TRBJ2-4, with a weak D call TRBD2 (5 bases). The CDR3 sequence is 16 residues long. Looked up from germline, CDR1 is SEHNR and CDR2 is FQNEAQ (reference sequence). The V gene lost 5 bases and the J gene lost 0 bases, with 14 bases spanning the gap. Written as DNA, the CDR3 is TGTGCCAGCAGCCCGAGGTCGGGGTTAGCCAAAAACATTCAGTACTTC. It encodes CASSPRSGLAKNIQYF.

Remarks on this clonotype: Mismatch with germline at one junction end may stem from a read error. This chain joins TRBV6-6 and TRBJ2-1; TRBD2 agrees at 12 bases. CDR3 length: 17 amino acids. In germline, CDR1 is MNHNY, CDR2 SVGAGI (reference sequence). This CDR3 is CASSLRLAGATVNVQFF. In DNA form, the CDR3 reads TGTGCCAGCAGTCTTCGACTAGCGGGAGCCACGGTCAATGTGCAGTTCTTC.

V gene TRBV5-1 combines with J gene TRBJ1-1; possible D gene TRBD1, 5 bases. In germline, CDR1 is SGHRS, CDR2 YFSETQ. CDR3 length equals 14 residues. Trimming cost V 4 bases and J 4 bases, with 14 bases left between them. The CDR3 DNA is TGCGCCAGCAGCCTACGGACCGGGGGCACTGAAGCTTTCTTT. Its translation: CASSLRTGGTEAFF.

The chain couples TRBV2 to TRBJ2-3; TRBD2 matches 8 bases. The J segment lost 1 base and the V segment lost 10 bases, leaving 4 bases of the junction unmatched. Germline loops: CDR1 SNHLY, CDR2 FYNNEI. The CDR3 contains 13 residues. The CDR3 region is CATQGLGTDTQYF. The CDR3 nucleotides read TGTGCCACCCAGGGACTAGGCACAGATACGCAGTATTTT.

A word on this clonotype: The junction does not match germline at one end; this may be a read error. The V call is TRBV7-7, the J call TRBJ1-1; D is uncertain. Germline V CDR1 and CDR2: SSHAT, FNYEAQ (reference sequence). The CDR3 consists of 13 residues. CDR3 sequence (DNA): TGTGCTAGCAGCTCTGGGGTGGGGACTGAAGCTTTCTTT. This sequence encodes CASSSGVGTEAFF.

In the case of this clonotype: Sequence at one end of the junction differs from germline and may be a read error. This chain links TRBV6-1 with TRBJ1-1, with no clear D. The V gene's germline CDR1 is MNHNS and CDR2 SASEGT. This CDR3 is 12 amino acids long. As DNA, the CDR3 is TGTGCCAGGACCTGGGTGCGGACGGAAGCTTGCTTT. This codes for CARTWVRTEACF.

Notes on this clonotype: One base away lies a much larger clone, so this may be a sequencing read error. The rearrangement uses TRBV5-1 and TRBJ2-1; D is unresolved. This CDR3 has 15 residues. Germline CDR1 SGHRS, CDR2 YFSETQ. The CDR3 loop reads CASSEVQGLNNKQFF. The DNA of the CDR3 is TGCGCCAGCAGCGAAGTACAAGGGCTCAACAATAAGCAGTTCTTC.

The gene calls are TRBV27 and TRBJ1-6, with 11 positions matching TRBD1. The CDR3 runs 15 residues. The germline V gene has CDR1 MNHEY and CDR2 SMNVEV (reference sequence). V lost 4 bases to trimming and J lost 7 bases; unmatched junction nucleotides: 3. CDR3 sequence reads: CASSSGTGGNSPLHF. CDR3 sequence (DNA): TGTGCCAGCAGTTCCGGGACAGGGGGGAATTCACCCCTCCACTTT.

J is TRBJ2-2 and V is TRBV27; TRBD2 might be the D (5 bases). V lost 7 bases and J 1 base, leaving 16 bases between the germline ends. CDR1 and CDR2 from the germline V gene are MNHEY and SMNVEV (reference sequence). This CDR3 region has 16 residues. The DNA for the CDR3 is TGTGCCAGCACCCCTGCTGGGAGAGGGAACACCGGGGAGCTGTTTTTT. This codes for CASTPAGRGNTGELFF.

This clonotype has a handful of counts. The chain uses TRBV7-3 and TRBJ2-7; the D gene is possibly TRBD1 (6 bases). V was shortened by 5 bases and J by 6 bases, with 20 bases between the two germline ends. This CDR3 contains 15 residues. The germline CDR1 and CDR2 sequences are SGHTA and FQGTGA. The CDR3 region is CASSLYQQGSAEQYF. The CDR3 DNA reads TGTGCCAGCAGCCTATATCAGCAGGGGTCCGCCGAGCAGTACTTC.

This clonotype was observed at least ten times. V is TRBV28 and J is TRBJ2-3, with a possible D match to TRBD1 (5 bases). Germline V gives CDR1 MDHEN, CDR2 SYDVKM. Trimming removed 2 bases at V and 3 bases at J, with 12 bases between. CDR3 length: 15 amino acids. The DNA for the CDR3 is TGTGCCAGCAGTTTAGTAGGGGATGGGACAGATACGCAGTATTTT. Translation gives CASSLVGDGTDTQYF.

As DNA, the CDR3 is TGTGCCAGCAGCCCCGGGACTAGCAGGGATGGGGAGCAGTACTTC. Translating gives CASSPGTSRDGEQYF. The chain uses TRBV5-3 and TRBJ2-7, with 9 positions matching TRBD2. Being an ORF, TRBV5-3 has a function that is uncertain. CDR3 length: 15 amino acids. The V gene end was trimmed by 8 bases and the J gene end by 7 bases; junction bases not matched to a gene: 16.

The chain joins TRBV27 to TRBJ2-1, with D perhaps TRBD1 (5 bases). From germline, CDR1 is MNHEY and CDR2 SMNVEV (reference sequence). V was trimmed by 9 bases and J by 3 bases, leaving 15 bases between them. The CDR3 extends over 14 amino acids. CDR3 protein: CASWNQGFYNEQFF. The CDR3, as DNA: TGTGCCAGTTGGAACCAGGGTTTCTACAATGAGCAGTTCTTC.

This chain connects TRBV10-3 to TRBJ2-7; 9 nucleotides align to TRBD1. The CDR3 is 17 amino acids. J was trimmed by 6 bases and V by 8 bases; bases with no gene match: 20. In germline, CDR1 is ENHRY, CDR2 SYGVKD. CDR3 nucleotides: TGTGCCATCTCAAGACTGCTCCGGGACAGGGAAACGGGCGAGCAGTACTTC. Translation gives CAISRLLRDRETGEQYF.

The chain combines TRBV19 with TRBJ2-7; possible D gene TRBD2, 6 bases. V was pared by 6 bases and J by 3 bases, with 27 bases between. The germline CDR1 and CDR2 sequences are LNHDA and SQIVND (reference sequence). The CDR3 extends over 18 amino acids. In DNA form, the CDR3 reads TGTGCCAGTAGACGCACGGGGTTCTCTGGCGGGAAAAGCTACGAGCAGTACTTC. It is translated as CASRRTGFSGGKSYEQYF.